This T cell receptor (beta chain) originates from a study of T cells in localized non-small cell lung cancer (dated by TCRdb to about 2020). Notes on the research overall: The study examined T cell repertoires in a few hundred patients with early-stage NSCLC and compared tumors with uninvolved tumor-adjacent lungs. A mean age of approximately 66 years was recorded for the NSCLC patients, of whom 129 were male and about a hundred were female. The cohort consisted of approximately 220 treatment-naive NSCLC patients whose localized lung tumors had been resected.

Cut back by 3 bases and 4 bases, the V and J ends lie 13 bases apart. Taken from cysteine to phenylalanine, the CDR3 has 14 residues. Only the CDR3 part of the read is kept: 42 bases, read in frame from the first base. CDR1 and CDR2 are read off the germline V gene as SQVTM and ANQGSEA. At diagnosis, tumor, uninvolved tumor-adjacent lung and peripheral blood were collected and then preserved as a mix of FFPE and fresh-frozen material. For TCR repertoire profiling, the blood samples were analyzed as peripheral blood mononuclear cells. Results the study describes overall, beyond this receptor: Because multi-region tumor sequencing was not performed, intratumor heterogeneity could not be ruled out. A median of roughly 60 of the top 100 tumor clones turned up in the paired uninvolved adjacent lung, and approximately 30 of those clones also ranked among the top 100 of that same adjacent lung. Longer overall survival was associated with higher blood T cell density, whereas shorter survival was associated with higher adjacent-lung clonality. Uninvolved tumor-adjacent lung showed the highest T cell clonality, higher than tumor, which suggests more focused antigenic responses in the uninvolved tumor-adjacent lung. Because of the exploratory design, TCR variables were selected using unadjusted p-values without false-discovery rate correction.

In regard to this clone: Its antigen is currently not known. Qualities for individual bases were not recorded, and no much larger clone is one base off.

TCR beta CDR3 regions were sequenced from DNA using the immunoSEQ Assay. Per the original workflow: T cell density was computed as TCR beta template counts normalized to usable DNA estimated by amplifying housekeeping genes. Richness was estimated using the preseqR package, with extrapolation to 400,000 templates for PBMC samples and to 120,000 templates for tissue samples. Clonality was taken to be one minus Pielou's evenness. Tissue-enriched TCRs were identified by differential abundance testing using productive amino-acid clonotypes, minimum total count 5 and alpha 0.1. The Jaccard Index and the Morisita Overlap Index were used to measure repertoire overlap between compartments. GLIPH clustered TCR beta CDR3s with public tetramer-defined viral CDR3s; viral motifs required at least three viral sequences plus V-gene enrichment. Imported from immuneACCESS, the table was reduced by TCRdb to in-frame sequences with V and J called. These copies leave out some clones; in studies compared against another copy, an unresolved V gene accounts for under half, and the cause of the remainder is not known. The V and J calls and clone size were taken over from that table, and D and trimming were inferred from the DNA. This sample comprises some 64,000 clones, 75% to 85% of them detected only once. Roughly 4.8% of the sample is taken by the ten largest.

The chain uses TRBV29-1 and TRBJ1-5; TRBD1 is a weak D gene call, 6 bases matching. The source of this sequence is a man aged 40-75 years with stage II lung adenocarcinoma. The material was PBMCs, obtained before any cancer treatment. The CDR3 sequence is CSVDTGSENQPQHF. The sequence in DNA is TGCAGCGTTGATACAGGGTCGGAGAATCAGCCCCAGCATTTT.